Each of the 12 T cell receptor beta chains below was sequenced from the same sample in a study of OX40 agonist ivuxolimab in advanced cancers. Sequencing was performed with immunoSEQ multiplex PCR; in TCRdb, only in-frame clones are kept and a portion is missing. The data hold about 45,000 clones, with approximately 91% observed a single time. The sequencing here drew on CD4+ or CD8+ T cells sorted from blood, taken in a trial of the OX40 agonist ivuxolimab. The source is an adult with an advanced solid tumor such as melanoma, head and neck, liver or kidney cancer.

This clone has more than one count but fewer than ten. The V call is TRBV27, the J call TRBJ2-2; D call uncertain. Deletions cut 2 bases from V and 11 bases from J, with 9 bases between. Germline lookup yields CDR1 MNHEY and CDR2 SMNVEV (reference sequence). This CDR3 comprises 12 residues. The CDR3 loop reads CASSLLGLELFF. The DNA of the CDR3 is TGTGCCAGCAGTTTACTCGGCCTTGAGCTGTTTTTT.

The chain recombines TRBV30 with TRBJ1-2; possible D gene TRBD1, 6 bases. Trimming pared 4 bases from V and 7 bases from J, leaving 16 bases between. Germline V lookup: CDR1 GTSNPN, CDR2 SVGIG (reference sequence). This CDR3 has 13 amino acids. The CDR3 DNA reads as TGTGCCTGGACCTGGGGGGGCGCCGGTGGCTACACCTTC. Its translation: CAWTWGGAGGYTF.

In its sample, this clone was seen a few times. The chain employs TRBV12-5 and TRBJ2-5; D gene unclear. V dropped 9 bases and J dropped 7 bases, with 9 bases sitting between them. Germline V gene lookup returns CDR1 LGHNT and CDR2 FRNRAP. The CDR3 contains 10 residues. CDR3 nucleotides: TGTGCTAGAAAAAGGGTGACCCAGTACTTC. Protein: CARKRVTQYF.

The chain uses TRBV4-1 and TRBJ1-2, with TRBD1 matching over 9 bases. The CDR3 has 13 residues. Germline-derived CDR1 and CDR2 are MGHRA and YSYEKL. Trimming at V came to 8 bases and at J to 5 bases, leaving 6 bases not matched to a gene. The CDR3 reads CASRLGTGYGYTF. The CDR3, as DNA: TGCGCCAGCCGGCTCGGGACAGGGTATGGCTACACCTTC.

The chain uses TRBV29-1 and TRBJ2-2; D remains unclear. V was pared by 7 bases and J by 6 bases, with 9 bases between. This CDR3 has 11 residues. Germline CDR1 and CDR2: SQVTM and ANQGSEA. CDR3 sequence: CSALSAGELFF. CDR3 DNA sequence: TGCAGCGCATTGAGCGCCGGGGAGCTGTTTTTT.

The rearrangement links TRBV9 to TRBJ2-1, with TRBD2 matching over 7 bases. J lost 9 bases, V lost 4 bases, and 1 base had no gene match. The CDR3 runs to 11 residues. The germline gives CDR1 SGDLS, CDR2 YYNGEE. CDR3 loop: CASSSSGEQFF. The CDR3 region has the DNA TGTGCCAGCAGCTCTAGCGGTGAGCAGTTCTTC.

As DNA, the CDR3 is TGTGCCAGCAGTCCCTATAGCGGGGGGCACTCCGAGCAGTACTTC. Translating it yields CASSPYSGGHSEQYF. The chain links TRBV6-5 to TRBJ2-7; 10 nucleotides agree with TRBD2. Trimming at V came to 5 bases and at J to 6 bases, leaving 10 bases not matched to a gene. Germline CDR1 and CDR2: MNHEY and SVGAGI. The CDR3 contains 15 residues.

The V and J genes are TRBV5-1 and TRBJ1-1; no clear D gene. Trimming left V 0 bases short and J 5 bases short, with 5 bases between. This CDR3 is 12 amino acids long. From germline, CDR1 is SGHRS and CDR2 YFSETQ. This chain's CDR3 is CASSLVGTEAFF. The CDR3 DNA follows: TGCGCCAGCAGCTTGGTGGGTACTGAAGCTTTCTTT.

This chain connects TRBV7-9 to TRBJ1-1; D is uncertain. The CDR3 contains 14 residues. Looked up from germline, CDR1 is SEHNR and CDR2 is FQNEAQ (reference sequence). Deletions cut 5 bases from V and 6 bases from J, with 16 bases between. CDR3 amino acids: CASSLGPPTPEAFF. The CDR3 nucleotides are TGTGCCAGCAGCCTTGGGCCACCAACTCCTGAAGCTTTCTTT.

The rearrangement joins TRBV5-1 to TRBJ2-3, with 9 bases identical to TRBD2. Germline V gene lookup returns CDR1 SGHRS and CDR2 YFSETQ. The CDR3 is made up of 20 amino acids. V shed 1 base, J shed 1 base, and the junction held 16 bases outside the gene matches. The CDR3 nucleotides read TGCGCCAGCAGCTTGTTTTTTAGCGGGGGATACCCTCGGGGCACAGATACGCAGTATTTT. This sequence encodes CASSLFFSGGYPRGTDTQYF.

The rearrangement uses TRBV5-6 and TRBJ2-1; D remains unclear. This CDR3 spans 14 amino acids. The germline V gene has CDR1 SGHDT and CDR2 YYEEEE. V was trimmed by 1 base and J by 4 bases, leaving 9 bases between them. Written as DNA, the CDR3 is TGTGCCAGCAGCTTGTTGGGTCGGTACAATGAGCAGTTCTTC. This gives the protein CASSLLGRYNEQFF.

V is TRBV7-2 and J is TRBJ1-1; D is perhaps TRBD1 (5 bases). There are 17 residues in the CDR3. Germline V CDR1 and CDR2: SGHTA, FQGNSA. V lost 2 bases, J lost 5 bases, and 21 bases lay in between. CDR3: CASSLLWYGGGWTEAFF. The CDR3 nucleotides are TGTGCCAGCAGCTTATTATGGTATGGGGGAGGTTGGACTGAAGCTTTCTTT.